Listed below are T cell receptor beta chains from one sample, sequenced in a study of siplizumab effects on memory and regulatory T cells. Data came from immunoSEQ multiplex PCR; TCRdb stores just in-frame clones and leaves some out. The sample has over 85,000 clones, around 94% seen once. Sequenced: non-Treg CD4+ T cells sorted from blood. The receptors here all came from a human donor in good health. Both conserved end residues are part of each CDR3. Each record gives: J gene, clone size, D gene, V gene, CDR3 DNA, CDR3 protein. The D gene is left open where the match is weak. Only part of the rows carry a size: once, few, many, or a class if the clone is expanded.

TRBJ1-1 | . | . | TRBV18 | TGTGCCAGCTCACCACTTAGAGAGGAAGCTTTCTTT | CASSPLREEAFF
TRBJ1-1 | . | . | TRBV15 | TGTGCCACCAGCAGGGCGCCGCAGGTTAACACTGAAGCTTTCTTT | CATSRAPQVNTEAFF
TRBJ2-7 | . | . | TRBV13 | TGTGCCAGCAGTTCCTACGAGCAGTACTTC | CASSSYEQYF
TRBJ2-2 | . | . | TRBV20-1 | TGCAGTGCAACTACGGGCGGGGAGCTGTTTTTT | CSATTGGELFF
TRBJ2-2 | . | TRBD2 | TRBV18 | TGTGCCAGCTCACCAGCGGGAGTCGGGACCGGGGAGCTGTTTTTT | CASSPAGVGTGELFF
TRBJ2-5 | . | . | TRBV5-4 | TGTGCCAGCAGCTTGGAAGGAGGTCGGCAAGAGACCCAGTACTTC | CASSLEGGRQETQYF
TRBJ1-2 | . | TRBD1 | TRBV6-5 | TGTGCCAGCCAGACAGGGCGTTCGGGCTACACCTTC | CASQTGRSGYTF
TRBJ2-3 | . | TRBD1 | TRBV10-2 | TGCGCCAGCAGTGAGTACGGGACAGGGTTCGGCGATACGCAGTATTTT | CASSEYGTGFGDTQYF
TRBJ2-1 | . | TRBD2 | TRBV30 | TGTGCCTGGAGTGGTCTAGCGGGGGGGTTTGGTAATGAGCAGTTCTTC | CAWSGLAGGFGNEQFF
TRBJ2-3 | . | . | TRBV6-1 | TGTGCCAGCAGTGCCCCGGGACAAGCCACAGATACGCAGTATTTT | CASSAPGQATDTQYF
TRBJ2-7 | . | TRBD1 | TRBV7-2 | TGTGCCAGCAGCTTATTCGGACAGGGCACCTACGAGCAGTACTTC | CASSLFGQGTYEQYF
TRBJ1-1 | . | TRBD1 | TRBV7-9 | TGTGCCAGCAGCCCCAGGGGGAGGGAGTGGACTGAAGCTTTCTTT | CASSPRGREWTEAFF
TRBJ2-5 | . | . | TRBV6-5 | TGTGCCAGCAGGGGGGGCCAAGAGACCCAGTACTTC | CASRGGQETQYF
TRBJ1-1 | . | TRBD1 | TRBV4-3 | TGCGCCAGCAGCCAACAAGGGACAGGGGGCGGCACTGAAGCTTTCTTT | CASSQQGTGGGTEAFF
TRBJ2-5 | . | . | TRBV21-1 | TGTGCCAGCAGCACAAGCCGGCTAGCGGGAGCCGGCCTGGAGACCCAGTACTTC | CASSTSRLAGAGLETQYF
TRBJ2-3 | . | TRBD1 | TRBV12-5 | TGTGCTAGTACCGGGACAGGGGTCACAGATACGCAGTATTTT | CASTGTGVTDTQYF
TRBJ1-1 | . | . | TRBV19 | TGTGCCAGTAGTATCCGAGGCGCGCGAGAAGCTTTCTTT | CASSIRGAREAFF
TRBJ2-7 | . | . | TRBV15 | TGTGCCACCAGCAGAAGAGCGGACAGCTACGAGCAGTACTTC | CATSRRADSYEQYF
TRBJ1-5 | . | . | TRBV19 | TGTGCCAGTAGTTTCCTAAGACAGCCCCAGCATTTT | CASSFLRQPQHF
TRBJ1-2 | . | . | TRBV27 | TGTGCCAGCAGTTTAGCAGGGGTAAACTATGGCTACACCTTC | CASSLAGVNYGYTF
TRBJ1-6 | once | . | TRBV6-4 | TGTGCCAGCAGTGCCTTGGCTGGGCAGGGAGATTCACCCCTCCACTTT | CASSALAGQGDSPLHF
TRBJ2-5 | . | . | TRBV7-9 | TGTGCCAGCAGCTTTCTAGAGACCCAGTACTTC | CASSFLETQYF
TRBJ2-2 | . | . | TRBV7-9 | TGTGCCAGCAGGGGCCGGGCTACGAACACCGGGGAGCTGTTTTTT | CASRGRATNTGELFF
TRBJ1-4 | . | . | TRBV4-1 | TGCGCCAGCAGCCTCGGGACTGCGCCCTATGAAAAACTGTTTTTT | CASSLGTAPYEKLFF
TRBJ2-3 | . | . | TRBV5-5 | TGTGCCAGCAGCCAAACCTACTGGACAGATACGCAGTATTTT | CASSQTYWTDTQYF
TRBJ1-1 | . | . | TRBV30 | TGTGCCTGGAGTGTTTCGGGGCGCCCTGAAGCTTTCTTT | CAWSVSGRPEAFF
TRBJ1-3 | . | . | TRBV10-3 | TGTGCCATCAGTGTCGGAAACTCTGGAAACACCATATATTTT | CAISVGNSGNTIYF
TRBJ2-1 | . | . | TRBV4-2 | TGTGCCAGCAGCCAAGTCCCTATGAAGGACGGGGTCTCCTACAATGAGCAGTTCTTC | CASSQVPMKDGVSYNEQFF
TRBJ2-7 | . | . | TRBV10-1 | TGCGCCAGCCCCGAATCAGGCGAGCAGTACTTC | CASPESGEQYF
TRBJ1-1 | once | . | TRBV23-1 | TGCGCCAGCAGTCAATTCCCTTGGGTCGGGGACACTGAAGCTTTCTTT | CASSQFPWVGDTEAFF
TRBJ1-1 | . | . | TRBV11-2 | TGTGCCAGCAGCGGGAGACGGAACACTGAAGCTTTCTTT | CASSGRRNTEAFF
TRBJ1-6 | few | . | TRBV4-2 | TGTGCCAGCAGCCAAGCTGGTGGCTCACCCCTCCACTTT | CASSQAGGSPLHF
TRBJ1-2 | . | TRBD1 | TRBV6-5 | TGTGCCAGCAGACGGGACAGGGGGAGCTATGGCTACACCTTC | CASRRDRGSYGYTF
TRBJ2-2 | . | . | TRBV7-3 | TGTGCCAGCAGTATCACCGGGGAGCTGTTTTTT | CASSITGELFF
TRBJ1-5 | . | TRBD1 | TRBV7-2 | TGTGCCAGCAGCCGGACAGGCTATAGCAATCAGCCCCAGCATTTT | CASSRTGYSNQPQHF
TRBJ1-2 | . | . | TRBV6-1 | TGTGCCAGCAGCCCGGGACGAGAGAATTATGGCTACACCTTC | CASSPGRENYGYTF
TRBJ2-5 | . | TRBD2 | TRBV30 | TGTGCCTGGAGTGACGGGACTAGCGGGAAGGAGACCCAGTACTTC | CAWSDGTSGKETQYF